This T cell receptor (beta chain) emerged from a study of beta chain features in type 1 diabetes. General study points: Moderate yet significant TCRB CDR3 shortening was seen in Type 1 diabetes patients in all four CD4+ subsets.

Trimming left V 2 bases short and J 2 bases short, with 7 bases between. This CDR3 is 15 amino acids long. In germline, CDR1 is SGHTA, CDR2 FQGNSA. Cells sorted by CD45RO/CCR7/CD25/CD127/CD95/CD27 comprised CD4+ naive, central memory, regulatory and stem cell-like memory cells. Sorting produced populations that all topped 98% purity. In regard to this clone: As yet, its antigen is unknown.

Sequencing targeted expressed TCRB transcripts, as all isolated RNA had been reverse transcribed. Profiled with immunoSEQ multiplex PCR; TCRdb holds only in-frame clones, not every one. The table has 600,000 or so clones, around 12% seen once. The material sequenced was naive CD4+ T cells from blood. This receptor was obtained from a man in his thirties or forties with type 1 diabetes. J is TRBJ2-6 and V is TRBV7-2; no firm D call. The chain's CDR3 is CASSLRVTGANVLTF. The CDR3 DNA sequence: TGTGCCAGCAGCTTAAGAGTTACTGGGGCCAACGTCCTGACTTTC.